The 26 T cell receptor beta chains listed next were all sequenced from one sample in a study of OX40 agonist ivuxolimab in advanced cancers. Using immunoSEQ multiplex PCR, the repertoire was profiled, and TCRdb retains in-frame clones only, with some absent. The profile shows 60,000 to 85,000 clones, around 87% of them singletons. The sequences come from CD4+ or CD8+ T cells sorted from blood, collected in a trial of the OX40 agonist ivuxolimab. Receptors originate from an adult with an advanced solid tumor such as melanoma, head and neck, liver or kidney cancer.

The rearrangement joins TRBV2 to TRBJ2-1; no clear D. CDR1 is SNHLY and CDR2 is FYNNEI in the germline V gene. This CDR3 spans 13 amino acids. Trimming took off 6 bases at V and 9 bases at J, with 15 bases between the two ends. As DNA, the CDR3 is TGTGCCAGCAGGGTGCTGAGGTTAAGTGAGCAGTTCTTC. As protein: CASRVLRLSEQFF.

V usage is TRBV2 and J usage is TRBJ2-5; TRBD1 matches 7 bases. Trimming cost V 10 bases and J 2 bases; bases outside gene matches: 7. This CDR3 has 13 residues. CDR1 is SNHLY and CDR2 is FYNNEI in the germline V gene. The CDR3 DNA is TGTGCCAATCGACAGGGCGGTCAAGAGACCCAGTACTTC. It specifies CANRQGGQETQYF.

The CDR3 nucleotides read TGTGCCAGCAGTTACGATGGGACAGAGAGAAGAGCTTTCTTT. Residues: CASSYDGTERRAFF. V usage is TRBV6-5 and J usage is TRBJ1-1; 7 bases match TRBD1. Germline V gives CDR1 MNHEY, CDR2 SVGAGI. The CDR3 covers 14 residues. The junction had 10 bases not matched to a gene; V was cut back by 2 bases and J by 10 bases.

V usage is TRBV19 and J usage is TRBJ1-2; D unresolved. This CDR3 contains 13 residues. With 8 bases removed from V and 0 bases from J, the gap between germline ends came to 10 bases. Germline V CDR1 and CDR2: LNHDA, SQIVND (reference sequence). The CDR3 sequence: CASGSRANYGYTF. The CDR3 nucleotides are TGTGCCAGTGGGTCAAGAGCTAACTATGGCTACACCTTC. The full variable domain, with the rest looked up from reference TRBV19 and TRBJ1-2, is DGGITQSPKYLFRKEGQNVTLSCEQNLNHDAMYWYRQDPGQGLRLIYYSQIVNDFQKGDIAEGYSVSREKKESFPLTVTSAQKNPTAFYLCASGSRANYGYTFGSGTRLTVV.

The rearrangement joins TRBV5-1 to TRBJ1-2, with 7 bases that match TRBD1. From germline, CDR1 is SGHRS and CDR2 YFSETQ. V lost 5 bases to trimming and J lost 2 bases; unmatched junction nucleotides: 6. The CDR3 is 14 residues long. In nucleotides, the CDR3 is TGCGCCAGCAGACCCACAGGGGTAAACTATGGCTACACCTTC. It yields the protein CASRPTGVNYGYTF.

This chain connects TRBV29-1 to TRBJ1-2, with 8 bases identical to TRBD1. The CDR3 contains 11 residues. Germline lookup yields CDR1 SQVTM and CDR2 ANQGSEA. V gave up 4 bases and J gave up 7 bases; unmatched junction bases: 2. The CDR3 reads CSVAGGGGYTF. The CDR3 DNA reads as TGCAGCGTTGCAGGGGGCGGTGGCTACACCTTC.

This rearrangement joins TRBV9 to TRBJ2-2; D may match TRBD1 or TRBD2 (5 bases each). CDR3 length equals 15 residues. Trimming removed 0 bases at V and 11 bases at J, with 17 bases between. The germline V gene encodes CDR1 SGDLS and CDR2 YYNGEE. CDR3 amino acids: CASSVGQDTTGELFF. The DNA of the CDR3 is TGTGCCAGCAGCGTAGGGCAGGACACTACGGGAGAGCTGTTTTTT. The whole variable domain, remainder taken from reference TRBV9 and TRBJ2-2, is DSGVTQTPKHLITATGQRVTLRCSPRSGDLSVYWYQQSLDQGLQFLIQYYNGEERAKGNILERFSAQQFPDLHSELNLSSLELGDSALYFCASSVGQDTTGELFFGEGSRLTVL.

The chain employs TRBV15 and TRBJ1-3; D may be TRBD1 (5 bases). The CDR3 extends over 16 amino acids. V lost 4 bases and J lost 2, with 15 bases in between. Germline V CDR1 and CDR2: LNHNV, YYDKDF (reference sequence). DNA of the CDR3: TGTGCCACCAGCACTTCTGGGGGGTGGACTGGAAACACCATATATTTT. Translating it yields CATSTSGGWTGNTIYF.

The chain is built from TRBV2 and TRBJ1-2; D uncertain. The V end lost 1 base, the J end lost 0 bases, and 9 bases lay between the germline ends. Germline V gives CDR1 SNHLY, CDR2 FYNNEI. The CDR3 is made up of 15 amino acids. Here the CDR3 DNA reads TGTGCCAGCAGTGAAGGGGGAAGAGCTAACTATGGCTACACCTTC. Translated: CASSEGGRANYGYTF. The variable domain in full, with the rest retrieved from reference TRBV2 and TRBJ1-2, is EPEVTQTPSHQVTQMGQEVILRCVPISNHLYFYWYRQILGQKVEFLVSFYNNEISEKSEIFDDQFSVERPDGSNFTLKIRSTKLEDSAMYFCASSEGGRANYGYTFGSGTRLTVV.

This sequence joins TRBV5-1 and TRBJ2-3; 14 bases align to TRBD2. V lost 0 bases to trimming and J lost 4 bases; unmatched junction nucleotides: 1. The CDR3 has 16 amino acids. CDR1 and CDR2 from the germline V gene are SGHRS and YFSETQ. Written as DNA, the CDR3 is TGCGCCAGCAGCTTGGAGACTAGCGGGAGGGCAGATACGCAGTATTTT. Translation: CASSLETSGRADTQYF.

CDR3 nucleotides: TGTGCCTGGAGTGCGAGACAGGGTGTATACACTGAAGCTTTCTTT. Amino acids: CAWSARQGVYTEAFF. This rearrangement joins TRBV30 to TRBJ1-1, with 7 bases fitting TRBD1. The J segment lost 3 bases and the V segment lost 1 base, leaving 8 bases of the junction unmatched. Germline CDR1 is GTSNPN and CDR2 is SVGIG (reference sequence). The CDR3 covers 15 residues.

The V call is TRBV29-1, the J call TRBJ2-7; TRBD2 might be the D (5 bases). CDR1 is SQVTM and CDR2 is ANQGSEA in the germline V gene. Between the trimmed V and J ends, which lost 1 base and 6 bases, there was a span of 10 bases. The CDR3 totals 12 residues. The CDR3 DNA is TGCAGCGTTGAAGTGGCGGGTCGCGAGCAGTACTTC. The encoded protein is CSVEVAGREQYF.

For the CDR3, the DNA is TGTGCCAGCAGCGAGGGACTAGCGGGAGCCGAGCAGTACTTC. It translates to CASSEGLAGAEQYF. The chain is built from TRBV13 and TRBJ2-7; TRBD2 agrees at 14 bases. Germline V gives CDR1 PRHDT, CDR2 FYEKMQ (reference sequence). This CDR3 contains 14 residues. Trimming at V came to 5 bases and at J to 6 bases, leaving 3 bases not matched to a gene.

This clone was seen more than once but under ten times. The V and J genes are TRBV7-8 and TRBJ1-2, with no clear D. This CDR3 has 15 residues. Germline values: CDR1 SGHVS, CDR2 FQNEAQ. Trimming removed 3 bases from V and 0 bases from J, with 11 bases in between. CDR3 sequence reads: CASSLTVNSNYGYTF. Written as DNA, the CDR3 is TGTGCCAGCAGCTTGACCGTGAATTCTAACTATGGCTACACCTTC. Using reference TRBV7-8 and TRBJ1-2 for the parts outside the CDR3, the full variable domain is GAGVSQSPRYKVAKRGQDVALRCDPISGHVSLFWYQQALGQGPEFLTYFQNEAQLDKSGLPSDRFFAERPEGSVSTLKIQRTQQEDSAVYLCASSLTVNSNYGYTFGSGTRLTVV.

The chain joins TRBV2 to TRBJ1-1, with D possibly matching TRBD1 (5 bases). CDR3 size: 13 residues. Germline V gene sequence: CDR1 SNHLY, CDR2 FYNNEI. Trimming cost V 5 bases and J 6 bases, with 13 bases left between them. The CDR3 is CASSWDGMAEAFF. In DNA form, the CDR3 reads TGTGCCAGCAGTTGGGACGGAATGGCTGAAGCTTTCTTT. Variable domain in full (rest from reference TRBV2 and TRBJ1-1): EPEVTQTPSHQVTQMGQEVILRCVPISNHLYFYWYRQILGQKVEFLVSFYNNEISEKSEIFDDQFSVERPDGSNFTLKIRSTKLEDSAMYFCASSWDGMAEAFFGQGTRLTVV.

This chain connects TRBV5-1 to TRBJ2-2; TRBD1 matches at 9 bases. From germline, CDR1 is SGHRS and CDR2 YFSETQ. The CDR3 length is 15 residues. J was trimmed by 5 bases and V by 2 bases; bases with no gene match: 4. Written as DNA, the CDR3 is TGCGCCAGCAGCTTCGGGACAGGGTCTACCGGGGAGCTGTTTTTT. Protein: CASSFGTGSTGELFF.

The V and J genes are TRBV27 and TRBJ2-1; 8 bases line up with TRBD2. The V gene end was trimmed by 3 bases and the J gene end by 15 bases; junction bases not matched to a gene: 7. CDR1 is MNHEY, CDR2 SMNVEV, per germline (reference sequence). The CDR3 is 12 amino acids. CDR3 bases: TGTGCCAGCAGTTTGAATAGCGGGAACCCGTTCTTC. Protein product: CASSLNSGNPFF.

In regard to this clone: The junction differs from germline at one of its ends, possibly a read error. The identical CDR3 is also encoded by other nucleotide sequences in the sample. V is TRBV4-1 and J is TRBJ2-7, with D uncertain. The CDR3 is 12 residues long. Germline V gives CDR1 MGHRA, CDR2 YSYEKL. The CDR3 here is CASSQDTVPTYF. In DNA form, the CDR3 reads TGCGCCAGCAGTCAAGATACAGTTCCTACGTACTTC.

This rearrangement joins TRBV19 to TRBJ2-7; 14 bases agree with TRBD2. CDR1 and CDR2 (germline): LNHDA, SQIVND (reference sequence). Trimming took 5 bases from V and 2 from J; bases not matched to a gene: 5. This CDR3 comprises 16 residues. The CDR3 loop reads CASSFGTSGSPYEQYF. The CDR3 bases are TGTGCCAGTAGTTTCGGGACTAGCGGGAGCCCCTACGAGCAGTACTTC.

This chain uses TRBV5-1 with TRBJ2-7, with D perhaps matching TRBD1 (6 bases). The CDR3 sequence is 14 residues long. Per the germline V gene, CDR1 is SGHRS and CDR2 is YFSETQ. Trimming removed 5 bases at V and 0 bases at J, with 12 bases between. The CDR3 loop reads CASRQGTSSYEQYF. The CDR3 DNA reads TGCGCCAGCAGACAGGGTACGAGCTCCTACGAGCAGTACTTC. The full variable domain, completed using reference TRBV5-1 and TRBJ2-7, is KAGVTQTPRYLIKTRGQQVTLSCSPISGHRSVSWYQQTPGQGLQFLFEYFSETQRNKGNFPGRFSGRQFSNSRSEMNVSTLELGDSALYLCASRQGTSSYEQYFGPGTRLTVT.

This rearrangement joins TRBV5-1 to TRBJ1-4; D is perhaps TRBD1 (5 bases). The CDR3 runs to 16 residues. The ends were cut back, 0 bases at V and 7 bases at J, with 16 bases in the middle. The germline CDR1 and CDR2 sequences are SGHRS and YFSETQ. The CDR3 DNA sequence: TGCGCCAGCAGCTTGGGGTCCAGGGCGGTTGGTGAAAAACTGTTTTTT. Residues: CASSLGSRAVGEKLFF.

The chain carries TRBV7-3 and TRBJ2-5, with 15 nucleotides matching TRBD2. V was clipped by 4 bases and J by 5 bases; unmatched bases: 5. The CDR3 loop spans 16 amino acids. Germline V gene sequence: CDR1 SGHTA, CDR2 FQGTGA. In nucleotides, the CDR3 is TGTGCCAGCAGCTCCGGACTAGCGGGAGGGTCGGAGACCCAGTACTTC. Amino acids: CASSSGLAGGSETQYF.

This chain uses TRBV20-1 with TRBJ2-3, with D unresolved. V was trimmed by 3 bases and J by 4 bases, leaving 5 bases between them. Germline V CDR1 and CDR2: DFQATT, SNEGSKA (reference sequence). The CDR3 sequence is 11 residues long. The CDR3 bases are TGCAGTGCTAGTTTGCCAGATACGCAGTATTTT. Its protein product is CSASLPDTQYF.

In this sample, this clone turned up once. This chain links TRBV2 with TRBJ2-1; tentative D call: TRBD2 (6 bases). Germline loops: CDR1 SNHLY, CDR2 FYNNEI. V gave up 5 bases and J gave up 4 bases, with 15 bases separating them. This CDR3 has 15 residues. The CDR3: CASSRIAVGYNEQFF. DNA for the CDR3: TGTGCCAGCAGTCGGATAGCGGTTGGGTACAATGAGCAGTTCTTC.

This clone has only one observation. The chain uses TRBV7-9 and TRBJ2-3; 7 bases are shared with TRBD2. The CDR3 spans 16 residues. With 5 bases clipped from V and 0 bases from J, the junction kept 8 bases outside the gene matches. Germline loops: CDR1 SEHNR, CDR2 FQNEAQ (reference sequence). The CDR3 is CASSLRSSGSTDTQYF. The CDR3 coding sequence is TGTGCCAGCAGCCTGCGATCTAGCGGTAGCACAGATACGCAGTATTTT.

The chain employs TRBV10-3 and TRBJ2-7, with 7 bases matching TRBD2. The length of the CDR3 is 14 residues. CDR1 is ENHRY, CDR2 SYGVKD, per germline. V lost 6 bases to trimming and J lost 3 bases; unmatched junction nucleotides: 8. The CDR3, as DNA: TGTGCCATCAGCCCTAGGGACTACGGCTACGAGCAGTACTTC. Translated, it gives CAISPRDYGYEQYF.